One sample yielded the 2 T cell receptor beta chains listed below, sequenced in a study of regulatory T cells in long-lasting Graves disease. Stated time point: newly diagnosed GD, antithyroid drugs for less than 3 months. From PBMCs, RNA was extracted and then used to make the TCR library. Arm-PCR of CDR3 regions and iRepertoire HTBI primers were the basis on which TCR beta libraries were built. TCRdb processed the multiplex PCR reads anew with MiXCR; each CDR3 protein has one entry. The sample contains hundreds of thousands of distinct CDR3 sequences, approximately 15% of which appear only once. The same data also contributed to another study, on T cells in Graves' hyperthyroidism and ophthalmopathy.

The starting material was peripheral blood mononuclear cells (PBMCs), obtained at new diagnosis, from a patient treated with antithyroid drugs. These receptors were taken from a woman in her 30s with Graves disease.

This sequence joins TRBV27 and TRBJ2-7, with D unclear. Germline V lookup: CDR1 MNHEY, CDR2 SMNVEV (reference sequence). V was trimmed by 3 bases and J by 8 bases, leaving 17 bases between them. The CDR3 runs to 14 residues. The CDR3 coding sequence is TGTGCCAGCAGTTTCCTCGTGACCTCGGACCAGCAGTACTTC. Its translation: CASSFLVTSDQQYF.

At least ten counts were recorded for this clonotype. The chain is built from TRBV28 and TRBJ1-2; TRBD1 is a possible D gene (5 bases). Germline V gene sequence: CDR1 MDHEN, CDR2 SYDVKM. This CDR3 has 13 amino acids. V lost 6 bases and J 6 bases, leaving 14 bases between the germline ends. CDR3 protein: CASRIGQYNGYTF. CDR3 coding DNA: TGTGCCAGCAGGATAGGACAATACAATGGCTACACCTTC.